This T cell receptor (beta chain) was sequenced during a study of response to subunit inactivated influenza vaccine. This clonotype was picked up a small number of times. TCRdb redid the calling of the RT-PCR reads with MiXCR, one entry per CDR3 protein. This table has hundreds of thousands of distinct CDR3 sequences, 9% to 15% appearing once. The ends were cut back, 4 bases at V and 3 bases at J, with 10 bases in the middle. The CDR3 sequence is 13 residues long. Germline CDR1 and CDR2: DFQATT and SNEGSKA (reference sequence). The specimen comprised non-naive T cells sorted from PBMCs, sampled 14 to 15 days before vaccination. The origin of this receptor is a man aged 50 to 59 who received an inactivated influenza vaccine. The chain carries TRBV20-1 and TRBJ1-3; D is ambiguous. CDR3 residues: CSAKKPGGNTIYF. DNA of the CDR3: TGCAGTGCTAAGAAGCCCGGTGGAAACACCATATATTTT.